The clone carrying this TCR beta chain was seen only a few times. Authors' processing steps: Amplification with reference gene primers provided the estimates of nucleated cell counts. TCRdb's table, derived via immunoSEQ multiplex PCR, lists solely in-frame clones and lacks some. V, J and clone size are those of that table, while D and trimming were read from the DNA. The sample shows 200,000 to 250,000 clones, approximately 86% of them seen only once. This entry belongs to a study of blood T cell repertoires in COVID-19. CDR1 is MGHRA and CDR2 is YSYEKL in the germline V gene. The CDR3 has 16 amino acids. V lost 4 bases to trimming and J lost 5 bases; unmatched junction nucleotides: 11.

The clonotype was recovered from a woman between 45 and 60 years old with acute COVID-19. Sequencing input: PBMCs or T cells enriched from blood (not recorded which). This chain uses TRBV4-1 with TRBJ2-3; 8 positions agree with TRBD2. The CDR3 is CASSPRLSAGGDTQYF. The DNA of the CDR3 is TGCGCCAGCAGCCCCCGACTTTCGGCGGGAGGAGATACGCAGTATTTT.